The entry below describes one T cell receptor beta chain. The antigen is undetermined. This sample was taken from a study of CD8 T cells in ankylosing spondylitis. General study findings and limits: As reported, disease-linked clones showed significant enrichment in matched ankylosing spondylitis synovial fluid. Several highly homologous variants made up a TCR beta motif, and this motif appeared characteristic of ankylosing spondylitis blood. Relatively rare in peripheral blood, disease-linked clones were also CD8+.

TCRdb re-analysed the 5' RACE reads in MiXCR, keeping a single row per CDR3 protein. The table includes a few hundred thousand distinct CDR3 sequences, more than 20% detected once. Losses at the gene ends were 2 bases for V and 4 bases for J; bases not matched to a gene: 6. The V gene's germline CDR1 is SGHTA and CDR2 FQGNSA. This CDR3 is built from 16 residues. The V and J genes are TRBV7-2 and TRBJ2-1; TRBD2 matches at 9 bases. Sequenced: blood, either unsorted or a sorted T cell fraction (not recorded which). The receptor's source is a female donor with ankylosing spondylitis or in good health (not recorded which). CDR3 in amino acids: CASSLWAGGLYNEQFF. The CDR3 DNA reads TGTGCCAGCAGCTTATGGGCGGGAGGGCTTTACAATGAGCAGTTCTTC.